Listed here are 31 T cell receptor beta chains from one sample, sequenced in a study of beta chain features in type 1 diabetes. TCRB transcripts that were expressed got sequenced, as all of the isolated RNA had been reverse transcribed. Data came from immunoSEQ multiplex PCR; TCRdb stores just in-frame clones and leaves some out. The sample has roughly 400,000 clones, about 15% seen once; the top ten hold approximately 0.019%. Material for sequencing was naive CD4+ T cells from blood. These receptors came from a woman between 18 and 29 years old in good health.

The chain uses TRBV18 and TRBJ2-5, with no clear D. Germline V gives CDR1 KGHSH, CDR2 LQKENI. There are 14 residues in the CDR3. Trimming removed 3 bases at V and 5 bases at J, with 13 bases between. The CDR3 bases are TGTGCCAGCTCACCCACAACGAACACCGAGACCCAGTACTTC. Amino acids: CASSPTTNTETQYF.

The sample holds a few counts of this clone. CDR3 nucleotide sequence: TGTGCTAGTGGAATGACCGGGACAGGGAAGACCAGGAACACCGGGGAGCTGTTTTTT. This encodes CASGMTGTGKTRNTGELFF. The V call is TRBV12-5, the J call TRBJ2-2; 9 bases fit TRBD1. The J segment lost 1 base and the V segment lost 6 bases, leaving 15 bases of the junction unmatched. CDR3 size: 19 residues. From germline, CDR1 is LGHNT and CDR2 FRNRAP.

V and J are TRBV7-2 and TRBJ1-1, with D unclear. Trimming shortened V by 3 bases and J by 0 bases, and 11 bases separated the two germline ends. Germline V gene sequence: CDR1 SGHTA, CDR2 FQGNSA. The CDR3 consists of 15 residues. The CDR3 is CASSFYRSMNTEAFF. DNA of the CDR3: TGTGCCAGCAGCTTCTATAGGAGCATGAACACTGAAGCTTTCTTT.

A few counts support this clone. In DNA, the CDR3 is TGTGCCAGCAGTTTATGGGGGGGGGATCTACCCTACGAGCAGTACTTC. Its protein product is CASSLWGGDLPYEQYF. The V call is TRBV28, the J call TRBJ2-7, with TRBD2 matching 7 bases. The CDR3 extends over 16 amino acids. The germline V gene encodes CDR1 MDHEN and CDR2 SYDVKM. Germline trimming cut 0 bases from V and 2 bases from J; bases unmatched to any gene: 7.

This clone has more than one count but fewer than ten. The chain has TRBV29-1 and TRBJ2-3, with TRBD2 as a possible D gene (5 bases). V was cut by 1 base and J by 4 bases, with 9 bases left in between. Germline values: CDR1 SQVTM, CDR2 ANQGSEA. The CDR3 is made up of 13 amino acids. CDR3 DNA: TGCAGCGTTGAAGGGAGGTTCGCAGATACGCAGTATTTT. This encodes CSVEGRFADTQYF.

V and J are TRBV28 and TRBJ2-7, with D perhaps TRBD1 (6 bases). Germline loops: CDR1 MDHEN, CDR2 SYDVKM. The CDR3 is 15 amino acids. V was cut by 3 bases and J by 1 base, with 13 bases left in between. CDR3 residues: CASSLSRQVSYEQYF. CDR3 DNA: TGTGCCAGCAGTTTGTCACGACAGGTGTCCTACGAGCAGTACTTC.

The CDR3 sequence: CASSSAGEGDNSEKLFF. CDR3 coding DNA: TGTGCCAGCAGTTCCGCGGGGGAAGGGGATAATAGTGAAAAACTGTTTTTT. The chain is built from TRBV28 and TRBJ1-4, with TRBD1 as a possible D gene (5 bases). V was shortened by 4 bases and J by 7 bases, with 22 bases between the two germline ends. Looked up from germline, CDR1 is MDHEN and CDR2 is SYDVKM. The CDR3 totals 17 residues.

V and J are TRBV29-1 and TRBJ2-7, with 7 bases fitting TRBD2. Trimming removed 3 bases from V and 5 bases from J; junction bases left unmatched: 10. Germline loops: CDR1 SQVTM, CDR2 ANQGSEA. There are 14 residues in the CDR3. The CDR3 is CSVESGVGADEQYF. The CDR3 nucleotides are TGCAGCGTTGAGAGCGGGGTAGGCGCCGACGAGCAGTACTTC.

This clone came up a few times. This sequence joins TRBV5-1 and TRBJ2-7, with 9 bases fitting TRBD1. This CDR3 has 15 residues. Trimming cost V 0 bases and J 2 bases; bases outside gene matches: 3. Looked up from germline, CDR1 is SGHRS and CDR2 is YFSETQ. The CDR3 spells CASSLGGQGTYEQYF. The CDR3 region has the DNA TGCGCCAGCAGCTTGGGGGGACAGGGCACCTACGAGCAGTACTTC.

This clone showed up just a few times. The genes are TRBV4-2 and TRBJ2-3; tentatively, D is TRBD2 (6 bases). Looked up from germline, CDR1 is LGHNA and CDR2 is YNFKEQ. The CDR3 sequence is 15 residues long. Trimming removed 4 bases at V and 6 bases at J, with 17 bases between. For the CDR3, the DNA is TGTGCCAGCAGCCGTGCGGGGCCCCTGGAGGATACGCAGTATTTT. It specifies CASSRAGPLEDTQYF.

There are a few counts of this clone. The DNA of the CDR3 is TGTGCCAGCAGCTTAACCCCCACGGTGAACACTGAAGCTTTCTTT. Its translation: CASSLTPTVNTEAFF. The chain employs TRBV7-3 and TRBJ1-1; D not certain. The germline V gene has CDR1 SGHTA and CDR2 FQGTGA. V lost 0 bases and J 0 bases, leaving 8 bases between the germline ends. The CDR3 runs to 15 residues.

This chain connects TRBV15 to TRBJ2-1, with 11 bases identical to TRBD2. The CDR3 spans 16 residues. The V gene end was trimmed by 1 base and the J gene end by 4 bases; junction bases not matched to a gene: 3. Germline values: CDR1 LNHNV, CDR2 YYDKDF (reference sequence). The CDR3 DNA reads TGTGCCACCAGCAGAGCGCGACTAGCGGGGTACAATGAGCAGTTCTTC. It encodes CATSRARLAGYNEQFF.

The V gene is TRBV11-2, the J gene TRBJ2-3; 8 nucleotides match TRBD1. The trim removed 1 base at V and 5 bases at J, leaving 8 bases unmatched. This CDR3 has 16 residues. Germline V gene data show CDR1 as SGHAT and CDR2 as FQNNGV. CDR3: CASSLVQGAGRDTQYF. Here the CDR3 DNA reads TGTGCCAGCAGCTTAGTCCAGGGGGCAGGGAGAGATACGCAGTATTTT.

Concerning this clone: This same CDR3 is encoded by further DNA sequences in the sample. The chain carries TRBV9 and TRBJ2-2; the match to TRBD2 covers 7 bases. V shed 0 bases, J shed 1 base, and the junction held 3 bases outside the gene matches. The germline V gene encodes CDR1 SGDLS and CDR2 YYNGEE. CDR3 length: 16 amino acids. This chain's CDR3 is CASSVGTGGNTGELFF. CDR3 coding DNA: TGTGCCAGCAGCGTAGGGACGGGAGGGAACACCGGGGAGCTGTTTTTT.

The V call is TRBV30, the J call TRBJ2-3, with D possibly TRBD2 on 5 matching bases. Per the germline V gene, CDR1 is GTSNPN and CDR2 is SVGIG (reference sequence). Trimming shortened V by 0 bases and J by 4 bases, and 11 bases separated the two germline ends. The CDR3 spans 14 residues. CDR3 sequence (DNA): TGTGCCTGGAGTGTACCCAACGGGGCAGATACGCAGTATTTT. Its translation: CAWSVPNGADTQYF.

The CDR3 DNA reads as TGTGCCAGCTCAGTACAGGGGCTGAACACTGAAGCTTTCTTT. It encodes CASSVQGLNTEAFF. This chain uses TRBV18 with TRBJ1-1, with 7 bases lining up with TRBD1. V was pared by 5 bases and J by 0 bases, with 3 bases of the junction left unmatched. Germline V gives CDR1 KGHSH, CDR2 LQKENI. This CDR3 has 14 amino acids.

This clone was recorded a few times. CDR3 region: CASSPRGAGEGRNEQFF. The CDR3 DNA reads TGTGCCAGCAGCCCTCGGGGAGCGGGAGAAGGTAGGAATGAGCAGTTCTTC. V and J are TRBV11-2 and TRBJ2-1; 8 bases align to TRBD2. Trimming cost V 5 bases and J 7 bases; bases outside gene matches: 16. Germline V gene data show CDR1 as SGHAT and CDR2 as FQNNGV. This CDR3 spans 17 amino acids. Supplemented by reference TRBV11-2 and TRBJ2-1, the full variable domain reads EAGVAQSPRYKIIEKRQSVAFWCNPISGHATLYWYQQILGQGPKLLIQFQNNGVVDDSQLPKDRFSAERLKGVDSTLKIQPAKLEDSAVYLCASSPRGAGEGRNEQFFGPGTRLTVL.

There are a few counts of this clone. The rearrangement joins TRBV15 to TRBJ2-1; 8 positions match TRBD2. J lost 4 bases, V lost 8 bases, and 7 bases had no gene match. The CDR3 sequence is 14 residues long. The germline CDR1 and CDR2 sequences are LNHNV and YYDKDF (reference sequence). CDR3 coding DNA: TGTGCCACCCATAAAGCGGGAGTGTACAATGAGCAGTTCTTC. Translation gives CATHKAGVYNEQFF.

This clone was observed a handful of times. J is TRBJ1-5 and V is TRBV28; 8 nucleotides line up with TRBD1. The CDR3 has 13 amino acids. J gave up 4 bases and V 7 bases, and 3 bases lay outside the gene matches. The V gene's germline CDR1 is MDHEN and CDR2 SYDVKM. The CDR3 DNA follows: TGTGCCAGCACCCGGACAGGGAATCAGCCCCAGCATTTT. As protein: CASTRTGNQPQHF.

This clone was observed a handful of times. The chain uses TRBV4-1 and TRBJ2-7, with 8 bases identical to TRBD2. The V gene end was trimmed by 1 base and the J gene end by 3 bases; junction bases not matched to a gene: 5. Germline V CDR1 and CDR2: MGHRA, YSYEKL. CDR3 length: 15 amino acids. CDR3 loop: CASSQAGRVGYEQYF. CDR3 DNA: TGCGCCAGCAGCCAAGCCGGGAGGGTCGGCTACGAGCAGTACTTC.

This rearrangement joins TRBV30 to TRBJ2-5, with 8 bases matching TRBD2. The CDR3 covers 15 residues. Germline values: CDR1 GTSNPN, CDR2 SVGIG (reference sequence). With 5 bases clipped from V and 4 bases from J, the junction kept 12 bases outside the gene matches. The CDR3 DNA reads as TGTGCCTGGCGTCGAGGATCGGGAGGGGGAGAGACCCAGTACTTC. It codes for CAWRRGSGGGETQYF.

This clone was seen more than once but under ten times. V gene TRBV29-1 combines with J gene TRBJ2-3; D might be TRBD2 (6 bases). The V gene lost 1 base and the J gene lost 0 bases, with 11 bases spanning the gap. Germline CDR1 SQVTM, CDR2 ANQGSEA. CDR3 length equals 15 residues. The CDR3 DNA reads TGCAGCGTTGAAGGTAGCGGATCTAGCACAGATACGCAGTATTTT. The encoded protein is CSVEGSGSSTDTQYF.

The rearrangement uses TRBV5-6 and TRBJ1-2; TRBD1 aligns across 10 bases. CDR1 SGHDT and CDR2 YYEEEE come from the germline V gene. This CDR3 is built from 15 residues. J was trimmed by 3 bases and V by 4 bases; bases with no gene match: 6. In nucleotides, the CDR3 is TGTGCCAGCAGCCCGAAGGGGACAGGGGACTATGGCTACACCTTC. This sequence encodes CASSPKGTGDYGYTF.

This clone has just a few counts. The V gene is TRBV15, the J gene TRBJ1-2, with 10 bases aligning to TRBD1. Germline CDR1 LNHNV, CDR2 YYDKDF (reference sequence). The CDR3 has 16 amino acids. J gave up 3 bases and V 0 bases, and 4 bases lay outside the gene matches. CDR3 in amino acids: CATSREPGQGYYGYTF. The CDR3 DNA sequence: TGTGCCACCAGCAGAGAACCGGGACAGGGGTACTATGGCTACACCTTC.

V usage is TRBV28 and J usage is TRBJ2-7; D is unresolved. The CDR3 spans 11 residues. Trimming took off 7 bases at V and 5 bases at J, with 9 bases between the two ends. Germline V gives CDR1 MDHEN, CDR2 SYDVKM. The CDR3 sequence: CASTTINEQYF. The CDR3 DNA sequence: TGTGCCAGCACCACTATAAACGAGCAGTACTTC.

This clone turned up a few times. This chain connects TRBV7-9 to TRBJ1-5; TRBD1 is a possible D gene (6 bases). The CDR3 runs 14 residues. Germline V gives CDR1 SEHNR, CDR2 FQNEAQ (reference sequence). The V end lost 3 bases, the J end lost 4 bases, and 10 bases lay between the germline ends. The CDR3: CASSLGAGNQPQHF. The CDR3 DNA follows: TGTGCCAGCAGCTTGGGGGCAGGGAATCAGCCCCAGCATTTT.

This chain uses TRBV5-6 with TRBJ2-4, with a weak D call TRBD1 (6 bases). The CDR3 spans 16 residues. V shed 2 bases and J shed 5 bases, with 17 bases lying between them. Germline V CDR1 and CDR2: SGHDT, YYEEEE. The CDR3 reads CASSLWGPQAQNIQYF. For the CDR3, the DNA is TGTGCCAGCAGCTTATGGGGGCCGCAGGCACAAAACATTCAGTACTTC. Variable domain in full (rest from reference TRBV5-6 and TRBJ2-4): DAGVTQSPTHLIKTRGQQVTLRCSPKSGHDTVSWYQQALGQGPQFIFQYYEEEERQRGNFPDRFSGHQFPNYSSELNVNALLLGDSALYLCASSLWGPQAQNIQYFGAGTRLSVL.

This clone was seen only a few times. This chain joins TRBV25-1 and TRBJ2-1; possibly TRBD2 for D (6 bases). Trimming shortened V by 8 bases and J by 8 bases, and 22 bases separated the two germline ends. Germline V gene sequence: CDR1 MGHDK, CDR2 SYGVNS. The CDR3 has 15 residues. This CDR3 reads CASGTGTQISYEQFF. The CDR3 DNA sequence: TGTGCCAGCGGTACCGGGACTCAAATTAGCTATGAGCAGTTCTTC.

This clone was seen a handful of times. The J gene is TRBJ1-1, the V gene TRBV30; D ambiguous. Germline lookup yields CDR1 GTSNPN and CDR2 SVGIG (reference sequence). This CDR3 has 12 amino acids. The V and J ends lost 7 bases and 0 bases respectively, with 9 bases between them. The CDR3 DNA sequence: TGTGCCTACAGATTACTGAACACTGAAGCTTTCTTT. Protein: CAYRLLNTEAFF.

In this sample, this clone turned up a few times. V gene TRBV2 combines with J gene TRBJ2-1; 10 nucleotides align to TRBD2. This CDR3 is 14 amino acids long. The V gene end was trimmed by 7 bases and the J gene end by 2 bases; junction bases not matched to a gene: 2. The germline V gene has CDR1 SNHLY and CDR2 FYNNEI. The CDR3 bases are TGTGCCAGCACTAGCGGGAGTACCTACAATGAGCAGTTCTTC. It translates to CASTSGSTYNEQFF.

A few counts support this clone. The rearrangement joins TRBV9 to TRBJ2-1; possibly TRBD2 for D (6 bases). Per germline, CDR1 SGDLS and CDR2 YYNGEE. CDR3 length: 15 residues. Trimming cost V 2 bases and J 5 bases, with 14 bases left between them. The DNA for the CDR3 is TGTGCCAGCAGCGTGGCCGGGAGCCTGAACAATGAGCAGTTCTTC. Its translation: CASSVAGSLNNEQFF.